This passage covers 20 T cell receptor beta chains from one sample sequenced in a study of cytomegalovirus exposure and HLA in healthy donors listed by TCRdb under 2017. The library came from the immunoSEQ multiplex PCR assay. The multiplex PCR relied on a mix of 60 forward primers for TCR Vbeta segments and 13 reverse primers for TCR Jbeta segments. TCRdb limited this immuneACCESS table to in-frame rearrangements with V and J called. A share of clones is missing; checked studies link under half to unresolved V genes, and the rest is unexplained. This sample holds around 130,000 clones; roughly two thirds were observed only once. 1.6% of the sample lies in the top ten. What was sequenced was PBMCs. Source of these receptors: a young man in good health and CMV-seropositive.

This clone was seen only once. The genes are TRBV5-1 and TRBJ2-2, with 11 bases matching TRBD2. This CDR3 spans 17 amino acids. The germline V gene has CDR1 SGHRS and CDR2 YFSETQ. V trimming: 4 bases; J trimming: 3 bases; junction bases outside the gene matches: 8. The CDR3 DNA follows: TGCGCCAGCAGCCCCTGGCTAGCGGGAGGCGACACCGGGGAGCTGTTTTTT. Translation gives CASSPWLAGGDTGELFF.

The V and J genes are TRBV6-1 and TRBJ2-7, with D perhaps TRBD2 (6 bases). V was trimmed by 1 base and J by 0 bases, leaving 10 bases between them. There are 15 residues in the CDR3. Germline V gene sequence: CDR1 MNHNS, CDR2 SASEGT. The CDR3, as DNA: TGTGCCAGCAGTGAAGAACCCGGGAGCTCCTACGAGCAGTACTTC. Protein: CASSEEPGSSYEQYF.

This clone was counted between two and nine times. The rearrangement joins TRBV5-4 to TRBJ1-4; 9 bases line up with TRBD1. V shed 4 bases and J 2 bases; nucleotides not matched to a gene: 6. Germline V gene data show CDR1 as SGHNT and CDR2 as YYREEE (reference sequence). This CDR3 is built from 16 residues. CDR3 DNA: TGTGCCAGCAGCGGTACAGGGGGCGGCACTAATGAAAAACTGTTTTTT. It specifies CASSGTGGGTNEKLFF. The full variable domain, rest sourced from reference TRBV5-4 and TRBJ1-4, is ETGVTQSPTHLIKTRGQQVTLRCSSQSGHNTVSWYQQALGQGPQFIFQYYREEENGRGNFPPRFSGLQFPNYSSELNVNALELDDSALYLCASSGTGGGTNEKLFFGSGTQLSVL.

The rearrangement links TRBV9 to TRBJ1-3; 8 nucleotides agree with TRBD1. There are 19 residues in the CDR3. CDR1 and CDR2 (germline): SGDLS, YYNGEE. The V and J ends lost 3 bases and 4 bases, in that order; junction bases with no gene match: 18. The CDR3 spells CASSGAPGQEALRGNTIYF. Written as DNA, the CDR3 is TGTGCCAGCAGCGGGGCCCCGGGACAGGAGGCTTTACGAGGAAACACCATATATTTT.

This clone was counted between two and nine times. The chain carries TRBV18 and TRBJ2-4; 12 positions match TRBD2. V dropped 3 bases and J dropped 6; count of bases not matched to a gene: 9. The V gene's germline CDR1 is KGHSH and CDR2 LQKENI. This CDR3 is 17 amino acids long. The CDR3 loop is CASSPLAGGPGGNIQYF. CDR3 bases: TGTGCCAGCTCACCTCTAGCGGGAGGGCCAGGGGGAAACATTCAGTACTTC. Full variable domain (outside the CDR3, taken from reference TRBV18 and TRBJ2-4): NAGVMQNPRHLVRRRGQEARLRCSPMKGHSHVYWYRQLPEEGLKFMVYLQKENIIDESGMPKERFSAEFPKEGPSILRIQQVVRGDSAAYFCASSPLAGGPGGNIQYFGAGTRLSVL.

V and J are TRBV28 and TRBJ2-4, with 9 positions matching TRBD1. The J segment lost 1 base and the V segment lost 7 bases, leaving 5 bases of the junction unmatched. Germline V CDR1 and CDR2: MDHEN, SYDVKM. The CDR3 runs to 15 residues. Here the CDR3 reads CASNPQGAAKNIQYF. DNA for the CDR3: TGTGCCAGCAATCCACAGGGGGCGGCCAAAAACATTCAGTACTTC.

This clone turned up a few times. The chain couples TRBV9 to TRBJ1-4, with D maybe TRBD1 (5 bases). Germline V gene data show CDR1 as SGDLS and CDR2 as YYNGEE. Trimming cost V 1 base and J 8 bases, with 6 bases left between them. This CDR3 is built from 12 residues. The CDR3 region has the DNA TGTGCCAGCAGCGTAACAGGCGAAAAACTGTTTTTT. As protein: CASSVTGEKLFF. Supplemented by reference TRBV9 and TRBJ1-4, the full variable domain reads DSGVTQTPKHLITATGQRVTLRCSPRSGDLSVYWYQQSLDQGLQFLIQYYNGEERAKGNILERFSAQQFPDLHSELNLSSLELGDSALYFCASSVTGEKLFFGSGTQLSVL.

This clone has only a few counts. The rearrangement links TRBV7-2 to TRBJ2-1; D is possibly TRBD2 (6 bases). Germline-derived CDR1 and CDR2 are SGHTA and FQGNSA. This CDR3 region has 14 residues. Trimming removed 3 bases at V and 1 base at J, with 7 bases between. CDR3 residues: CASSFLASYNEQFF. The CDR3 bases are TGTGCCAGCAGCTTTCTAGCGTCCTACAATGAGCAGTTCTTC.

The CDR3 spells CASSHPQGRLAGEGSYEQYF. CDR3 DNA sequence: TGCGCCAGCAGCCACCCTCAGGGGAGACTAGCGGGAGAAGGGTCCTACGAGCAGTACTTC. The chain joins TRBV4-1 to TRBJ2-5; 12 bases are a match to TRBD2. The DNA end is a closer match to TRBJ2-7, so the J assignment may be wrong. The CDR3 spans 20 residues. Per germline, CDR1 MGHRA and CDR2 YSYEKL.

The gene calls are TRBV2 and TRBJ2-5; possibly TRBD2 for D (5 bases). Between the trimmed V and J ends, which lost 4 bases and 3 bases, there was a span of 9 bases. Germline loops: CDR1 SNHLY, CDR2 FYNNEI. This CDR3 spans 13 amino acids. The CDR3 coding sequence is TGTGCCAGCAGTGTCGGACTGGAAGAGACCCAGTACTTC. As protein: CASSVGLEETQYF.

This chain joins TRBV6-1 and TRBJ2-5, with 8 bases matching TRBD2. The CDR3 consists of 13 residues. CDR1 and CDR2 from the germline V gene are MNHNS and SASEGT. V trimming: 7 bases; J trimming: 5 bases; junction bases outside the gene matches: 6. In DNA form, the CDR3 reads TGTGCCAGCACCCTCAGCGGGAGCGAGACCCAGTACTTC. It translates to CASTLSGSETQYF.

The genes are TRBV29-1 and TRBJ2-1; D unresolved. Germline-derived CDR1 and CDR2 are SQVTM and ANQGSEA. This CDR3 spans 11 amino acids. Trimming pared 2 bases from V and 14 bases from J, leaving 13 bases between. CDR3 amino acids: CSVEINSPEFF. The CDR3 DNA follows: TGCAGCGTTGAAATTAACAGCCCAGAGTTCTTC.

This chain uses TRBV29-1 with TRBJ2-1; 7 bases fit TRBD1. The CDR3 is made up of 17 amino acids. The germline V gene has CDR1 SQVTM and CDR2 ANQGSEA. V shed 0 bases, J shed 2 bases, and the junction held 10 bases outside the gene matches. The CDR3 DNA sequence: TGCAGCGTTGAAGATCAACAGGGGTCCCCCACCTACAATGAGCAGTTCTTC. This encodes CSVEDQQGSPTYNEQFF.

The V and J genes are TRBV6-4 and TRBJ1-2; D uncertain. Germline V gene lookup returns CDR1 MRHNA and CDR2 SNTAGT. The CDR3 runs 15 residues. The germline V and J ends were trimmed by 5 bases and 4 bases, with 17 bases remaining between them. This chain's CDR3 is CASSTRSHSLYGYTF. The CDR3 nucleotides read TGTGCCAGCAGTACCCGAAGCCACTCACTCTATGGCTACACCTTC.

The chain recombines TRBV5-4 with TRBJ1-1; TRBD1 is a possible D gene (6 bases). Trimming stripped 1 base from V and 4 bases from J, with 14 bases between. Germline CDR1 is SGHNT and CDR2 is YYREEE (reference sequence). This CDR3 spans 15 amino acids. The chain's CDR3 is CASSLISQGITEAFF. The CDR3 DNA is TGTGCCAGCAGCTTGATCAGCCAGGGGATCACTGAAGCTTTCTTT.

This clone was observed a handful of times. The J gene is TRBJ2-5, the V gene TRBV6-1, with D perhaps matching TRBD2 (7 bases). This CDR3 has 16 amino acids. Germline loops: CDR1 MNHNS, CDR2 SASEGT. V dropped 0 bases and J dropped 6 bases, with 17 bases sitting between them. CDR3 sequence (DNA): TGTGCCAGCAGTGAAGCGTATGGTGGGGGGGCGAAGACCCAGTACTTC. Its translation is CASSEAYGGGAKTQYF.

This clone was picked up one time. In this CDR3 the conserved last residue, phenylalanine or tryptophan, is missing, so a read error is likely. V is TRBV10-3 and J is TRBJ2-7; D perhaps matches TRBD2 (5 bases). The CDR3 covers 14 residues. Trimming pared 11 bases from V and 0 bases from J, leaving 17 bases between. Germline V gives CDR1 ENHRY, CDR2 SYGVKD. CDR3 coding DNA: TGTGCCTCGAAAGGTGAGGGAATCTCCTACGAGCAGTACTGC. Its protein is CASKGEGISYEQYC.

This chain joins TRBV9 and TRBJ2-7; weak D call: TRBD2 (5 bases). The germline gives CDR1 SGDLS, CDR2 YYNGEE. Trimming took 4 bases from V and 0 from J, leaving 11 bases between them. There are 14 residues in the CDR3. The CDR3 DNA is TGTGCCAGCAGCCTAAGCGGAGGCTCCTACGAGCAGTACTTC. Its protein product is CASSLSGGSYEQYF.

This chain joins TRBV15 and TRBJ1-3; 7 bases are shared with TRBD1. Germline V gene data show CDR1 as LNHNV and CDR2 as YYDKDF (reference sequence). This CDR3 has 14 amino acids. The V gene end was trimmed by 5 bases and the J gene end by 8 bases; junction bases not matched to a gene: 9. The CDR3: CATSLETGTDTIYF. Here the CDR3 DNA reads TGTGCCACCAGCCTAGAAACAGGGACAGACACCATATATTTT.

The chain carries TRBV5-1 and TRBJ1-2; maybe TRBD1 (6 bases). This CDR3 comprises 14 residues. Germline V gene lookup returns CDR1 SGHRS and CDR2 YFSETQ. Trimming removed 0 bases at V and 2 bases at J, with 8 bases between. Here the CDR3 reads CASSLGTVNYGYTF. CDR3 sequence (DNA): TGCGCCAGCAGCTTGGGGACAGTCAACTATGGCTACACCTTC.